Each of the 4 T cell receptor beta chains below was sequenced from the same sample in a study of T cells in Graves' hyperthyroidism and ophthalmopathy. Amplified regions were TCR beta CDR3 sequences from RNA transcripts. HTBI primers were the set used in a first-round RT-PCR of the TCR CDR3. Each CDR3 protein is one row after TCRdb ran MiXCR on the multiplex PCR reads. The table has roughly 180,000 distinct CDR3 sequences, less than 10% seen once. Sequenced: blood. These receptors all come from a woman aged 18-29 years with Graves' hyperthyroidism that later progressed to Graves' ophthalmopathy.

This clonotype came up many times. V usage is TRBV24-1 and J usage is TRBJ2-5, with 10 bases identical to TRBD1. The CDR3 has 16 residues. CDR1 and CDR2 from the germline V gene are KGHDR and SFDVKD. Trimming at V came to 6 bases and at J to 4 bases, leaving 10 bases not matched to a gene. The DNA of the CDR3 is TGTGCCACCAGTCACGGTGGACAGGGGGGATCAGAGACCCAGTACTTC. Protein product: CATSHGGQGGSETQYF.

This clonotype was observed many times. This sequence joins TRBV29-1 and TRBJ2-7, with TRBD1 matching over 10 bases. Germline CDR1 SQVTM, CDR2 ANQGSEA. The ends lost 5 bases at V and 6 bases at J; junction bases unmatched: 13. The CDR3 is made up of 15 amino acids. CDR3 in amino acids: CSVNLSGTGVGEQYF. DNA of the CDR3: TGCAGCGTTAATTTATCCGGGACAGGGGTCGGCGAGCAGTACTTC.

Concerning this clonotype: This may stem from a read error, because a much larger clone lies one nucleotide away. The chain employs TRBV13 and TRBJ2-3, with D perhaps matching TRBD1 (5 bases). Between the trimmed V and J ends, which lost 5 bases and 4 bases, there was a span of 10 bases. Germline CDR1 PRHDT, CDR2 FYEKMQ (reference sequence). This CDR3 is 13 amino acids long. The CDR3 here is CASSPGLSDTQYF. The CDR3 region has the DNA TGTGCCAGCAGCCCAGGGCTCTCAGATACGCAGTATTTT.

The table lists this clonotype with many counts. CDR3 residues: CAIQSGGLETQYF. The CDR3 DNA reads TGTGCCATCCAGAGCGGTGGATTGGAGACCCAGTACTTC. The chain employs TRBV10-3 and TRBJ2-5; possibly TRBD2 for D (5 bases). The CDR3 is 13 amino acids. V lost 8 bases, J lost 5 bases, and 15 bases lay in between. Germline V gene data show CDR1 as ENHRY and CDR2 as SYGVKD.